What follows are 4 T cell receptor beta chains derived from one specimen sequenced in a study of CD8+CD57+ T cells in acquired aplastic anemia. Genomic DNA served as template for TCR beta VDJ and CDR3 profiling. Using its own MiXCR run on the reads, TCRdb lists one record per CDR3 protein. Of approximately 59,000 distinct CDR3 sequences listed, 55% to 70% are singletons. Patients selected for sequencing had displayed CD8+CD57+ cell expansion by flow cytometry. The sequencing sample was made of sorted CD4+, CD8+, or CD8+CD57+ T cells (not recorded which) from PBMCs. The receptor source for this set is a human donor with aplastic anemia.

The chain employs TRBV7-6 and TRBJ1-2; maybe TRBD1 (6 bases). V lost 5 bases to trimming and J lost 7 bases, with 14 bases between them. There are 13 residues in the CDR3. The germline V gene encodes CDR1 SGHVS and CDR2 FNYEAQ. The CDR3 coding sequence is TGTGCCAGCAGCCCCCAGACAGGCGGTGGCTACACCTTC. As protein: CASSPQTGGGYTF.

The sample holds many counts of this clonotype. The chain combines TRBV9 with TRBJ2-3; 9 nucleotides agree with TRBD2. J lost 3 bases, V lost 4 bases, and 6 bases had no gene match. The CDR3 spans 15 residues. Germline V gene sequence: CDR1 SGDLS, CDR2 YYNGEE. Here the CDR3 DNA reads TGTGCCAGCAGCTATGAGGCGGGGGGGACAGATACGCAGTATTTT. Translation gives CASSYEAGGTDTQYF.

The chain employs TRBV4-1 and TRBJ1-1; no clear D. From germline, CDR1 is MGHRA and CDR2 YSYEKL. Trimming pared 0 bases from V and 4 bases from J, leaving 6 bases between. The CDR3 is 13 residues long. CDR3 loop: CASSQDEATEAFF. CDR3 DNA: TGCGCCAGCAGCCAAGATGAAGCCACTGAAGCTTTCTTT.

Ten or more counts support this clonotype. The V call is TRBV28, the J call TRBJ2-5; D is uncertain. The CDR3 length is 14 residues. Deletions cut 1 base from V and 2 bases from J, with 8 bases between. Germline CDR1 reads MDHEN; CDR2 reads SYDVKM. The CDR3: CASSLYKAQETQYF. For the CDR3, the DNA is TGTGCCAGCAGTTTATACAAAGCGCAAGAGACCCAGTACTTC.